This is a list of T cell receptor beta chains from one sample in a study of blood T cells in healthy people across ages. A single record per CDR3 protein comes from TCRdb applying MiXCR to the 5' RACE reads. The sample includes 1.5 million to 1.9 million distinct CDR3 sequences, approximately 39% of them seen just once. Sequencing used blood. The receptors here all came from a woman younger than 30 in good health. The CDR3 runs from the conserved cysteine through the conserved F or W. The D gene is left open where the match is weak. Clone size appears in some rows only: once, few, many, or a class for an expanded clone.

j_call | clone_size | d_call | v_call | cdr3_nt | cdr3_aa
TRBJ2-7 | . | . | TRBV28 | TGTGCCAGCAGTTTATATCCAGGCGACTACAATGAGCAGTACTTC | CASSLYPGDYNEQYF
TRBJ2-7 | once | . | TRBV28 | TGTGCCAGCAGTTTCCCAGGGCTGCCATACGAGCAGTACTTC | CASSFPGLPYEQYF
TRBJ1-6 | once | TRBD1 | TRBV4-3 | TGCGCCAGCAGCCAAGCAACAGGGGAATCACCCCTCCACTTT | CASSQATGESPLHF
TRBJ1-4 | . | . | TRBV12-3/TRBV12-4 | TGTGCCAGCGGGAAAGGGACGCTTAATGAAAAACTGTTTTTT | CASGKGTLNEKLFF
TRBJ2-7 | few | . | TRBV28 | TGTGCCAGCGGCTCCATGGGGACGGGGGCCGGCGAGCAGTACTTC | CASGSMGTGAGEQYF
TRBJ2-3 | . | TRBD2 | TRBV27 | TGTGCCAGCATGTGGCTAGCGGGAGCAGATACGCAGTATTTT | CASMWLAGADTQYF
TRBJ2-2 | . | . | TRBV15 | TGTACCACCAGCAGAGATCGCGGGGTGAACGGGGAGCTGTTTTTT | CTTSRDRGVNGELFF
TRBJ1-2 | . | TRBD1 | TRBV29-1 | TGCAGCGTACACGACAGGGACAACTATGGCCACACCTTC | CSVHDRDNYGHTF
TRBJ1-1 | . | TRBD1 | TRBV29-1 | TGCAGCGCTTGGACAGGCCTTGAAGCTTTCTTT | CSAWTGLEAFF
TRBJ1-5 | . | . | TRBV20-1 | TGCAGTGCTAGAGACCCAGGCAGTCAGCCCCAGCATTTT | CSARDPGSQPQHF
TRBJ2-5 | few | . | TRBV4-3 | TGCGCCAGCAGCCAAGCACACCACCAAGAGACCCAGTACTTC | CASSQAHHQETQYF
TRBJ2-7 | . | TRBD2 | TRBV19 | TGTGCCAGTAGTATTGTCGGAGCGGGAGGGTCCTACGAGCAGTACTTC | CASSIVGAGGSYEQYF
TRBJ2-1 | . | . | TRBV4-1 | TGCGCCAGCAGCCAAGTCCTTCTTGGGACCTACAATGAGCAGTTCTTC | CASSQVLLGTYNEQFF
TRBJ2-5 | . | TRBD2 | TRBV12-3/TRBV12-4 | TGTGCCAGCAGTCTCTTAGCGGGCAGCTCACGAGAGACCCGGTACTTC | CASSLLAGSSRETRYF
TRBJ2-5 | . | . | TRBV11-2 | TGTGCCAGCAGCAGGTGGTCGGGAGAGACCCAGTACTTC | CASSRWSGETQYF
TRBJ2-3 | . | TRBD2 | TRBV10-3 | TGTGCCATCAGTGAGGGGGGGGTCAGCACAGATACGCAGTATTTT | CAISEGGVSTDTQYF
TRBJ1-4 | . | . | TRBV20-1 | TGCAGTGCTAGACTAAGGGGGTACGTTAATGAAAAACTGTTTTTT | CSARLRGYVNEKLFF
TRBJ2-1 | few | TRBD1 | TRBV10-3 | TGTGCCATCAGCGATCAAAGGGACAGGGGCATCAATGAGCAGTTCTTC | CAISDQRDRGINEQFF